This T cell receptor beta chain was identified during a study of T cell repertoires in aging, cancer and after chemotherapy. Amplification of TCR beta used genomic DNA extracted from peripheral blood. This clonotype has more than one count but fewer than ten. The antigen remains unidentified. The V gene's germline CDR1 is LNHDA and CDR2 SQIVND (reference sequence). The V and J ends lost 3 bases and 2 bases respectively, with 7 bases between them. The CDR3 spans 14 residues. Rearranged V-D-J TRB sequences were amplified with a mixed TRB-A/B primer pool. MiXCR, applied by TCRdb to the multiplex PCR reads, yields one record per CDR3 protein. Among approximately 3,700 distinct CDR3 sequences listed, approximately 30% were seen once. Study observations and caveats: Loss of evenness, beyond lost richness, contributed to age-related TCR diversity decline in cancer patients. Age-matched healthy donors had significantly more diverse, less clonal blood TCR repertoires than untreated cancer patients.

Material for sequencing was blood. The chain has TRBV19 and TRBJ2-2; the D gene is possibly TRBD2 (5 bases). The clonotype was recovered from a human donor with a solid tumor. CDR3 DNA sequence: TGTGCCAGTAGTATCCCGGGAAACACCGGGGAGCTGTTTTTT. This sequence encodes CASSIPGNTGELFF.